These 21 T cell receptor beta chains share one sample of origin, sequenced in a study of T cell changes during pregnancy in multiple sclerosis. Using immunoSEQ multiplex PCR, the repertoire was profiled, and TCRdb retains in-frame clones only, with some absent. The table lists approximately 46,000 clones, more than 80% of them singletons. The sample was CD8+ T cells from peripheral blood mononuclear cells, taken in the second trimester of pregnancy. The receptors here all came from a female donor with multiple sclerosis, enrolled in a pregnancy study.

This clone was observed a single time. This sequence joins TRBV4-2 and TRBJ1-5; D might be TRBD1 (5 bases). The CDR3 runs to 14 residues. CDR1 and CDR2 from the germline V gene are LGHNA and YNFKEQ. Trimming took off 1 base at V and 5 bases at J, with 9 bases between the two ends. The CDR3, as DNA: TGTGCCAGCAGCCAAGTGCGGGGGGATCAGCCCCAGCATTTT. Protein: CASSQVRGDQPQHF.

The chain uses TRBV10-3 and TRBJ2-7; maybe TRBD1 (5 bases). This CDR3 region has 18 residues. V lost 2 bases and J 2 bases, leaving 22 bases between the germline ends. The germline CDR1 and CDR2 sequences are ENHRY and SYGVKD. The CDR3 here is CAISEPRGLMDTTYEQYF. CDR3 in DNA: TGTGCCATCAGTGAGCCAAGGGGATTAATGGATACAACCTACGAGCAGTACTTC.

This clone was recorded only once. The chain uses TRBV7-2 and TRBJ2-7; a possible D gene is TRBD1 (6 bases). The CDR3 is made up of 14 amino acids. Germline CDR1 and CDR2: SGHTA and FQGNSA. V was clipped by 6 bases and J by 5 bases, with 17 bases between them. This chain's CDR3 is CASSPTGFLDEQYF. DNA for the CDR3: TGTGCCAGCAGTCCCACAGGGTTCTTAGACGAGCAGTACTTC.

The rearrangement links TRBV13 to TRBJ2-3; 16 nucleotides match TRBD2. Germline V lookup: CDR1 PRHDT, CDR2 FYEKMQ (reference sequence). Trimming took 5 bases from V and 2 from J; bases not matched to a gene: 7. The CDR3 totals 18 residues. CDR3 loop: CASSTGLAGGLSTDTQYF. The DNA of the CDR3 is TGTGCCAGCAGCACGGGACTAGCGGGGGGGCTCTCCACAGATACGCAGTATTTT. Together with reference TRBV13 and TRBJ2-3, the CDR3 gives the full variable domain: AAGVIQSPRHLIKEKRETATLKCYPIPRHDTVYWYQQGPGQDPQFLISFYEKMQSDKGSIPDRFSAQQFSDYHSELNMSSLELGDSALYFCASSTGLAGGLSTDTQYFGPGTRLTVL.

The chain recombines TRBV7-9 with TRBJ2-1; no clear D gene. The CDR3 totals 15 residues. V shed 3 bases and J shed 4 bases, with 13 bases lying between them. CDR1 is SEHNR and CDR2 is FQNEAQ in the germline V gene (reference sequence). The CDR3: CASSFINTEYNEQFF. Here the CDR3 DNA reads TGTGCCAGCAGCTTCATTAATACAGAATACAATGAGCAGTTCTTC.

DNA for the CDR3: TGTGCCAGCAATCGGGGAAACTATGGCTACACCTTC. It encodes CASNRGNYGYTF. This chain joins TRBV2 and TRBJ1-2; D gene unclear. Trimming left V 7 bases short and J 2 bases short, with 8 bases between. CDR1 SNHLY and CDR2 FYNNEI come from the germline V gene. CDR3 length: 12 amino acids.

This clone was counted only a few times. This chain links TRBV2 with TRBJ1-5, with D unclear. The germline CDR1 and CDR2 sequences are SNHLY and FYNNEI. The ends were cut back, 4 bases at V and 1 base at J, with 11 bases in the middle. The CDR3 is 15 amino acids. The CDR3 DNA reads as TGTGCCAGCAGTGGGTCGCTAGTGAGCAATCAGCCCCAGCATTTT. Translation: CASSGSLVSNQPQHF.

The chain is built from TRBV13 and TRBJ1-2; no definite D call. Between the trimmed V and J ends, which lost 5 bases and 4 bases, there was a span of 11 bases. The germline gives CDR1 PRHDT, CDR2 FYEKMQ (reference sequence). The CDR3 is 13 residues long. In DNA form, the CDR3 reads TGTGCCAGCAGCGCGACATTGTCCTATGGCTACACCTTC. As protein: CASSATLSYGYTF. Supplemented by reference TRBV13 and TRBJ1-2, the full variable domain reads AAGVIQSPRHLIKEKRETATLKCYPIPRHDTVYWYQQGPGQDPQFLISFYEKMQSDKGSIPDRFSAQQFSDYHSELNMSSLELGDSALYFCASSATLSYGYTFGSGTRLTVV.

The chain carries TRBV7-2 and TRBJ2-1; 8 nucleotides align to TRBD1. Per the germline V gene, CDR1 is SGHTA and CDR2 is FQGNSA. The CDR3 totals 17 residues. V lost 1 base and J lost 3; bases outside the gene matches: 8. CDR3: CASSLVPSGTGYNEQFF. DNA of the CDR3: TGTGCCAGCAGCTTAGTCCCCTCCGGGACAGGCTACAATGAGCAGTTCTTC. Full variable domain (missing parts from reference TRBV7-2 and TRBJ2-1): GAGVSQSPSNKVTEKGKDVELRCDPISGHTALYWYRQSLGQGLEFLIYFQGNSAPDKSGLPSDRFSAERTGGSVSTLTIQRTQQEDSAVYLCASSLVPSGTGYNEQFFGPGTRLTVL.

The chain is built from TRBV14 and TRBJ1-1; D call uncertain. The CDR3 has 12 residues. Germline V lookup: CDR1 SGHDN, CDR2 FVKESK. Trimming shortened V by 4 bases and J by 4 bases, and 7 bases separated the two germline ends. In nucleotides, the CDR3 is TGTGCCAGCAGCCCTGCGGGCACTGAAGCTTTCTTT. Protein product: CASSPAGTEAFF.

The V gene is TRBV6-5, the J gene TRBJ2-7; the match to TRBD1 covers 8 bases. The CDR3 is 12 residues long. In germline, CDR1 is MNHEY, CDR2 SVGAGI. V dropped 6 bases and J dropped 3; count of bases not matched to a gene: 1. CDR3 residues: CASSGTGYEQYF. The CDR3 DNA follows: TGTGCCAGCAGCGGGACAGGCTACGAGCAGTACTTC.

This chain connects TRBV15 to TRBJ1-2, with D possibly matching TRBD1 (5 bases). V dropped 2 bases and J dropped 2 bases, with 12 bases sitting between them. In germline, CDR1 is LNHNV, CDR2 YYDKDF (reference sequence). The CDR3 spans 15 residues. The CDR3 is CATSRQGLENYGYTF. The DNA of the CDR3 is TGTGCCACCAGCAGACAGGGTTTAGAGAACTATGGCTACACCTTC.

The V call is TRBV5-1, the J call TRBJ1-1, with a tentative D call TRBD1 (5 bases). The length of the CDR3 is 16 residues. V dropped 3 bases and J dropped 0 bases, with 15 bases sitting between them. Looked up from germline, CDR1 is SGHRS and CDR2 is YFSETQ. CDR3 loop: CASSSSQGTLNTEAFF. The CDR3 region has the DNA TGCGCCAGCAGCTCTAGTCAGGGAACCCTGAACACTGAAGCTTTCTTT.

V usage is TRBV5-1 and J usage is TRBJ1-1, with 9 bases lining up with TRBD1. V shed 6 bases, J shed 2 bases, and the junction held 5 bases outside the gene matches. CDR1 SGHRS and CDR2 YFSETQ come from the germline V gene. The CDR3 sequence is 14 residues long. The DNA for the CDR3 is TGCGCCAGCACCCTGGGACAGGGAAACACTGAAGCTTTCTTT. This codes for CASTLGQGNTEAFF.

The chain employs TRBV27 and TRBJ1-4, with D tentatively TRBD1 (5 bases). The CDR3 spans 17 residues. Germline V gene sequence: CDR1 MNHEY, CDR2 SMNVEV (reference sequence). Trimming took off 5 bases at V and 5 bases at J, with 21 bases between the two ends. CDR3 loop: CASSAQYRSGLNEKLFF. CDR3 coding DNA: TGTGCCAGCAGTGCCCAGTACAGGTCCGGGCTAAATGAAAAACTGTTTTTT.

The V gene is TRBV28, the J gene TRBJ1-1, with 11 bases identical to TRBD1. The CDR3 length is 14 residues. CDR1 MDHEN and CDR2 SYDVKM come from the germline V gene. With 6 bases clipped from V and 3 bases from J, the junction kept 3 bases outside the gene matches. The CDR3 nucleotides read TGTGCCAGCAGACCGGGACAGGGGGACACTGAAGCTTTCTTT. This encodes CASRPGQGDTEAFF.

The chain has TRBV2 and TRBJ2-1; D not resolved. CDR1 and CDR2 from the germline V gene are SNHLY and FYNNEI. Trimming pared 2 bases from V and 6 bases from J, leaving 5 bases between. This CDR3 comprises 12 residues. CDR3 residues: CASSESVNEQFF. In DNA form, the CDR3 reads TGTGCCAGCAGTGAATCTGTCAATGAGCAGTTCTTC.

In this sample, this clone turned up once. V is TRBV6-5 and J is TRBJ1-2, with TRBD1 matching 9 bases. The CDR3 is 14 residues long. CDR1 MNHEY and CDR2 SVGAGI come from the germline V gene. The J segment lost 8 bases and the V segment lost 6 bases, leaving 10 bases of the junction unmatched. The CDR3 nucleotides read TGTGCCAGCAGAGACCGGGACAGGGAGGACGGCTACACCTTC. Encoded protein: CASRDRDREDGYTF.

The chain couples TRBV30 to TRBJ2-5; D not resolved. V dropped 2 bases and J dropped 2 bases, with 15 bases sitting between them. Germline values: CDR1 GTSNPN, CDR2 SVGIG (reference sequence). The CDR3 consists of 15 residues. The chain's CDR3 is CAWSSSMELQETQYF. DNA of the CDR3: TGTGCCTGGAGTAGTTCGATGGAGCTGCAAGAGACCCAGTACTTC.

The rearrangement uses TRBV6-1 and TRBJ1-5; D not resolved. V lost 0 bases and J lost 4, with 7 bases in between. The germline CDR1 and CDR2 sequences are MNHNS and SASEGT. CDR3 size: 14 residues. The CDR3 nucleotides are TGTGCCAGCAGTGAAGCCGAGAGGAATCAGCCCCAGCATTTT. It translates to CASSEAERNQPQHF.

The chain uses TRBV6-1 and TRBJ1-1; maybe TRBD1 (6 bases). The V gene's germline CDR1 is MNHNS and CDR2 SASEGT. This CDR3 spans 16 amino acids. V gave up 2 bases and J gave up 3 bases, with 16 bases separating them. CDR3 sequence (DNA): TGTGCCAGCAGTGAACCGTATTACAGGGAAGACACTGAAGCTTTCTTT. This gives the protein CASSEPYYREDTEAFF.